The entry below gives a single TCR beta chain sequence along with its context. Its antigen remains unidentified. This sample was included in a study of T cell responses to AZD1222 COVID-19 vaccine. Findings of the study overall: The donor cohort was predominantly white British with a female majority, and clonal diversity may have been underestimated. Close to half of all spike-specific TCRs reportedly target regions of the variants that are unmutated. No day 14 peak samples; only post-peak repertoires were characterized.

CDR1 is ENHRY and CDR2 is SYGVKD in the germline V gene. With V trimmed by 2 bases and J by 2 bases, 3 bases remained unmatched. This CDR3 has 14 residues. Profiling relied on immunoSEQ multiplex PCR, and the TCRdb table lists in-frame clones only, not all of them. The profile shows roughly 84,000 clones, around 85% of them singletons. Sequencing was performed on peripheral blood, taken 28 days after the second AZD1222 dose. This TCR came from an adult who received the AZD1222 COVID-19 vaccine. The chain joins TRBV10-3 to TRBJ2-7; TRBD1 matches 7 bases. CDR3 DNA: TGTGCCATCAGTGAGATAGGACAGGCCTACGAGCAGTACGTC. Protein sequence: CAISEIGQAYEQYV.